A selection of T cell receptor beta chains follows, all from one sample in a study of blood T cell repertoires in COVID-19. TCRdb's table, derived via immunoSEQ multiplex PCR, lists solely in-frame clones and lacks some. There are over 200,000 clones in the sample; approximately 81% occur only once, and roughly 20% lies in the top ten. The sequencing sample was made of PBMCs or T cells enriched from blood (not recorded which). The origin of the receptors is a man aged 40-50 years who had recovered from COVID-19. Both conserved end residues are part of each CDR3.

J gene: TRBJ2-7; V gene: TRBV7-9; CDR3 protein: CASSSGTVSEQYF
J gene: TRBJ1-2; V gene: TRBV20-1; CDR3 protein: CSAPRSYGYTF
J gene: TRBJ1-3; V gene: TRBV30; CDR3 protein: CAWSWGGTWGNTIYF
J gene: TRBJ1-6; V gene: TRBV3-1/TRBV3-2; CDR3 protein: CASSQTPGTGNNSPLHF
J gene: TRBJ2-5; V gene: TRBV3-1/TRBV3-2; CDR3 protein: CASSPKLGGTQYF
J gene: TRBJ1-3; V gene: TRBV2; CDR3 protein: CASSEGSSGNTIYF
J gene: TRBJ1-1; V gene: TRBV6-1; CDR3 protein: CAAGKAGGTEAFF
J gene: TRBJ1-6; V gene: TRBV30; CDR3 protein: CAPDSPLHF
J gene: TRBJ1-2; V gene: TRBV19; CDR3 protein: CASSDAYRANYGYTF
J gene: TRBJ2-7; V gene: TRBV14; CDR3 protein: CASSPMSVYEQYF
J gene: TRBJ2-5; V gene: TRBV4-2; CDR3 protein: CASSPTMLYQETQYF
J gene: TRBJ1-6; V gene: TRBV6-5; CDR3 protein: CASSRGQARGSPLHF
J gene: TRBJ2-7; V gene: TRBV7-9; CDR3 protein: CASSSPDRATYEQYF
J gene: TRBJ2-7; V gene: TRBV11-2; CDR3 protein: CASSLGALDEQYF
J gene: TRBJ1-1; V gene: TRBV11-3; CDR3 protein: CASSLQDNTEAFF
J gene: TRBJ1-1; V gene: TRBV6-5; CDR3 protein: CASSYTPQMNTEAFF
J gene: TRBJ2-5; V gene: TRBV6-6; CDR3 protein: CASSYTGDETQYF
J gene: TRBJ1-2; V gene: TRBV6-5; CDR3 protein: CASNLGESYGYTF
J gene: TRBJ2-5; V gene: TRBV24-1; CDR3 protein: CATSFASGTGEETQYF
J gene: TRBJ1-2; V gene: TRBV20-1; CDR3 protein: CSAYRNYGYTF
J gene: TRBJ2-1; V gene: TRBV12-3/TRBV12-4; CDR3 protein: CASSLSSEQFF
J gene: TRBJ1-3; V gene: TRBV18; CDR3 protein: CASSRGTANSGNTIYF
J gene: TRBJ1-3; V gene: TRBV5-1; CDR3 protein: CASSLIPAGQGVLSGNTIYF
J gene: TRBJ1-6; V gene: TRBV18; CDR3 protein: CASSQATGLNSPLHF
J gene: TRBJ1-2; V gene: TRBV6-5; CDR3 protein: CASTLAPEGVYGYTF
J gene: TRBJ2-7; V gene: TRBV7-9; CDR3 protein: CASSLGGDEQYF
J gene: TRBJ2-2; V gene: TRBV28; CDR3 protein: CASSFPQGTNTGELFF
J gene: TRBJ1-5; V gene: TRBV30; CDR3 protein: CAWSAGTGAFSNQPQHF
J gene: TRBJ1-4; V gene: TRBV7-6; CDR3 protein: CASSKTGRQNEKLFF
J gene: TRBJ2-1; V gene: TRBV14; CDR3 protein: CASSLTSGSRNEQFF
J gene: TRBJ1-5; V gene: TRBV5-1; CDR3 protein: CASSLIGDGQPQHF